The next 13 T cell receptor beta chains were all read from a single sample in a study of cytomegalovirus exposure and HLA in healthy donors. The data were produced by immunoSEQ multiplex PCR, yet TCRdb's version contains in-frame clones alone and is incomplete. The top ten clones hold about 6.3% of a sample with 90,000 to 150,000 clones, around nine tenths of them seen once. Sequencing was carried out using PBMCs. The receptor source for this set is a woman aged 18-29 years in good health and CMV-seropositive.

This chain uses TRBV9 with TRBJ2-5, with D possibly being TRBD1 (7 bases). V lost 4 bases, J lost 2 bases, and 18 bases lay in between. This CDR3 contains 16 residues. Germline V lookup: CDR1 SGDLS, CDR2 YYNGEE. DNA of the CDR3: TGTGCCAGCAGCCCCGGAGGGGGCCGGGGGCAAGAGACCCAGTACTTC. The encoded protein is CASSPGGGRGQETQYF.

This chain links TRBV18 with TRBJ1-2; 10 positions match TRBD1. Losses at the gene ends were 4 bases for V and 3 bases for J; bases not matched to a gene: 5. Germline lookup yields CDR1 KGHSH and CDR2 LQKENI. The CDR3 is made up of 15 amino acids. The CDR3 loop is CASSLSGQGDYGYTF. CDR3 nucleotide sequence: TGTGCCAGCTCACTAAGCGGACAGGGGGACTATGGCTACACCTTC. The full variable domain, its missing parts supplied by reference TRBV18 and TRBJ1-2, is NAGVMQNPRHLVRRRGQEARLRCSPMKGHSHVYWYRQLPEEGLKFMVYLQKENIIDESGMPKERFSAEFPKEGPSILRIQQVVRGDSAAYFCASSLSGQGDYGYTFGSGTRLTVV.

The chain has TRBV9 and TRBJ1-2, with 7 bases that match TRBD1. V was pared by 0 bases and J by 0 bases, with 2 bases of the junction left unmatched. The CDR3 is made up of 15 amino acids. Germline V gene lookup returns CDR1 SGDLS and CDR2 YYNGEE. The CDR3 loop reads CASSVGQGTNYGYTF. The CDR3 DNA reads TGTGCCAGCAGCGTAGGACAGGGAACTAACTATGGCTACACCTTC.

The chain's CDR3 is CASSPDRGRNEAFF. CDR3 nucleotide sequence: TGTGCCAGCAGTCCGGACAGGGGACGAAATGAAGCTTTCTTT. The chain employs TRBV7-9 and TRBJ1-1, with TRBD1 matching 9 bases. The CDR3 spans 14 residues. Trimming cost V 6 bases and J 7 bases; bases outside gene matches: 9. Germline values: CDR1 SEHNR, CDR2 FQNEAQ (reference sequence).

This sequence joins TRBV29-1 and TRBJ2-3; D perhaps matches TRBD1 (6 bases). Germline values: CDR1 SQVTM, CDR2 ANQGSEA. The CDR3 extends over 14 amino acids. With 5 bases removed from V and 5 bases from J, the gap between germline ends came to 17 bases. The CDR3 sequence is CSVSTGLFGDTQYF. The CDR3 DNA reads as TGCAGCGTTTCGACAGGCCTCTTTGGAGATACGCAGTATTTT.

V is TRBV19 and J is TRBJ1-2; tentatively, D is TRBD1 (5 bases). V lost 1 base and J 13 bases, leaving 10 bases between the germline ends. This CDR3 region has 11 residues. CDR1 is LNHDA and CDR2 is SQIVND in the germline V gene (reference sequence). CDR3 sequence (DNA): TGTGCCAGTAGTATAGCTGGGGCGGTCACCTTC. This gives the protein CASSIAGAVTF.

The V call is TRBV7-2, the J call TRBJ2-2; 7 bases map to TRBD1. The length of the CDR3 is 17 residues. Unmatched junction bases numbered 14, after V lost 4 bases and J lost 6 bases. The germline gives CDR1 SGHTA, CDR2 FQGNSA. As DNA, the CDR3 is TGTGCCAGCAGCTCCACAGGGGTTGGGTTCGGTGCCGGGGAGCTGTTTTTT. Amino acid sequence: CASSSTGVGFGAGELFF.

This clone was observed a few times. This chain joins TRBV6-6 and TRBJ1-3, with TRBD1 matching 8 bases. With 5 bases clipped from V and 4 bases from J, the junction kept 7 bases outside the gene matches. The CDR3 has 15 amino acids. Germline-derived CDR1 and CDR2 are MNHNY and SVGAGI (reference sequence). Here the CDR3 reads CASSTYRGTGNTIYF. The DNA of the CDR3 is TGTGCCAGCAGTACGTACAGGGGGACGGGAAACACCATATATTTT.

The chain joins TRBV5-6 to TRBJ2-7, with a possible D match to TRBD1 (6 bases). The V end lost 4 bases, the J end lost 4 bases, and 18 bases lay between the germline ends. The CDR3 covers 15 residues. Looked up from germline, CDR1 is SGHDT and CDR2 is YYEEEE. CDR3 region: CASSDSTGTFYEQYF. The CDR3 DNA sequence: TGTGCCAGCAGCGATTCGACAGGAACTTTTTACGAGCAGTACTTC.

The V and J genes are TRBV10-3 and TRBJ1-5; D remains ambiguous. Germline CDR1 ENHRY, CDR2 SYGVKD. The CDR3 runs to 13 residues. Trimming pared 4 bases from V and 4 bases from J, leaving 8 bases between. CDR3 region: CAISAGSNQPQHF. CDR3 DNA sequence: TGTGCCATCAGTGCTGGTAGTAATCAGCCCCAGCATTTT.

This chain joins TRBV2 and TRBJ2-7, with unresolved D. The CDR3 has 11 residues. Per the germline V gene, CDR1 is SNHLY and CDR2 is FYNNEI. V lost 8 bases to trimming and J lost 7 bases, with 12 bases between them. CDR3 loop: CASRRSLEQYF. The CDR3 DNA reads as TGTGCCAGCCGCCGTAGTTTGGAGCAGTACTTC.

The CDR3 DNA reads TGCGCCAGCAGCCAAGGGACTTTCTTGAACGGCTACACCTTC. Residues: CASSQGTFLNGYTF. The V call is TRBV4-1, the J call TRBJ1-2, with no clear D. The germline CDR1 and CDR2 sequences are MGHRA and YSYEKL. The CDR3 covers 14 residues. V lost 1 base and J 8 bases, leaving 14 bases between the germline ends.

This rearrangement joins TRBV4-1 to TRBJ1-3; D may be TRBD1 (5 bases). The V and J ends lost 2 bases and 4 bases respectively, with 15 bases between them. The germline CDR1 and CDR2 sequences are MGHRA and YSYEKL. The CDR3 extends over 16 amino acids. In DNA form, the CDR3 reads TGCGCCAGCAGCCAACCCACTCAGGGAGGAGGAAACACCATATATTTT. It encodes CASSQPTQGGGNTIYF.